The 15 T cell receptor beta chains listed next were all sequenced from one sample in a study of tumor-infiltrating lymphocytes in primary liver carcinoma (dated by TCRdb to about 2017). For sequencing, an Illumina HiSeq 2500 was employed. Using a constant-region primer and ProtoScript II reverse transcriptase, TCRbeta-specific cDNA was reverse-transcribed from 500 ng total RNA. TCRbeta libraries were built with three nested multiplex PCR rounds, a slightly modified ARM-PCR procedure. Multiplex TRBV1-TRBV30 forward primers and a Cbeta reverse primer were used in the first two PCR rounds, each of which was run for approximately 9 cycles. TCRdb reanalyzed the raw reads on its own, using fastp at Q25 for trimming and MiXCR for clone calling, and kept in-frame beta chains. Rows merge per CDR3 protein into single entries with the most common DNA and genes. The sample table shows around 79,000 distinct CDR3 sequences, and 69% are seen once. In total, the top ten clones hold roughly 28% of the sample.

Total RNA and DNA were co-extracted from roughly 20-30 mg of bulk tissue with the AllPrep DNA/RNA mini kit, without cell sorting. The sample was tumor-adjacent normal liver tissue. The source of these receptors is a man aged 35 to 55 with primary liver carcinoma and hepatitis B virus infection.

Of note for this clonotype: An end of the junction differs from the germline gene, which may be a read error. The chain carries TRBV6-5 and TRBJ2-7, with D perhaps TRBD1 (7 bases). This CDR3 comprises 13 residues. Germline V gene lookup returns CDR1 MNHEY and CDR2 SVGAGI. CDR3 coding DNA: TGTGCCAGCAGGAACCAGGGGGGTTACGAGCGGCACTTC. This translates into CASRNQGGYERHF.

Notes on this clonotype: The CDR3 end shows no conserved phenylalanine or tryptophan, and so a read error is likely. V usage is TRBV29-1 and J usage is TRBJ2-3; 7 positions agree with TRBD2. Germline-derived CDR1 and CDR2 are SQVTM and ANQGSEA. The CDR3 totals 15 residues. In nucleotides, the CDR3 is TGTAGCACCCGGCCGCGGGAGAGGGGCACAGATACGCAGTATTAT. It translates to CSTRPRERGTDTQYY.

The chain carries TRBV29-1 and TRBJ1-2; D is unclear. Germline V CDR1 and CDR2: SQVTM, ANQGSEA. The V and J ends lost 1 base and 4 bases respectively, with 16 bases between them. The CDR3 has 15 residues. The CDR3 bases are TGCAGCGTTGAAGTATCCGCCAGCGTCTCCTATGGCTACACCTTC. It codes for CSVEVSASVSYGYTF.

On this clonotype itself: As the CDR3 is not closed by the conserved phenylalanine or tryptophan, this likely results from a read error. The chain is built from TRBV6-2 or TRBV6-3 and TRBJ1-5; a possible D gene is TRBD1 (6 bases). Germline CDR1 MNHEY, CDR2 SVGEGT. The CDR3 sequence is 15 residues long. CDR3 sequence reads: CASSLDRYSNHPQHC. The CDR3 DNA reads as TGTGCCAGCAGTTTGGACAGATATAGCAATCATCCCCAGCATTGT.

At least ten counts were recorded for this clonotype. This chain links TRBV12-3 or TRBV12-4 with TRBJ1-2, with a possible D match to TRBD1 (6 bases). CDR3 length: 13 residues. Trimming shortened V by 1 base and J by 6 bases, and 9 bases separated the two germline ends. In DNA, the CDR3 is TGTGCCAGCAGTTTAGTACAGGGCCATGGCTACACCTTC. Its translation: CASSLVQGHGYTF.

Comments on this clonotype: With a much larger clone just one base away, this may be a read error. This chain joins TRBV11-2 and TRBJ2-5, with D possibly matching TRBD2 (6 bases). The V gene's germline CDR1 is SGHAT and CDR2 FQNNGV. The CDR3 covers 13 residues. Written as DNA, the CDR3 is TGTGTCAGCAGCGCAGGGTTGAGGGAGGCCCAGTACTTC. Translated, it gives CVSSAGLREAQYF.

V is TRBV12-3 or TRBV12-4 and J is TRBJ1-2; 7 bases match TRBD1. Germline trimming cut 2 bases from V and 6 bases from J; bases unmatched to any gene: 12. This CDR3 is built from 16 residues. Here the CDR3 reads CASSLRETGPFNGYTF. As DNA, the CDR3 is TGTGCCAGCAGTTTAAGGGAGACAGGGCCCTTTAATGGCTACACCTTC.

This clonotype was recorded many times. This may come from a read error, since a much larger clone is one base off. Here the CDR3 omits its conserved ending phenylalanine or tryptophan, so a read error is the likely source. The chain uses TRBV5-1 and TRBJ2-1, with D hard to call. CDR3 length equals 14 residues. Trimming removed 2 bases at V and 4 bases at J, with 10 bases between. The germline V gene has CDR1 SGHRS and CDR2 YFSETQ. The CDR3 DNA reads TGCGCCAGCAGCTTAGAACAGTTTTACAATGAGCAGTTCCTC. This sequence encodes CASSLEQFYNEQFL.

This clonotype was detected ten times or more. The chain combines TRBV4-1 with TRBJ2-7; 7 nucleotides match TRBD1. The CDR3 runs to 14 residues. Unmatched junction bases numbered 3, after V lost 1 base and J lost 3 bases. Germline CDR1 and CDR2: MGHRA and YSYEKL. CDR3 loop: CASSQGQGNYEQYF. In DNA, the CDR3 is TGCGCCAGCAGCCAAGGACAGGGAAACTACGAGCAGTACTTC.

A note on this clonotype: The CDR3 end shows no conserved phenylalanine or tryptophan, and so a read error is likely. The chain links TRBV28 to TRBJ2-3; TRBD2 agrees at 10 bases. Germline lookup yields CDR1 MDHEN and CDR2 SYDVKM. The CDR3 runs 15 residues. The DNA for the CDR3 is TGTGCAAGCAGTTTGGGGACTAGCGGCACAGATACGCAGTATCTT. Protein: CASSLGTSGTDTQYL.

As to this clonotype: One end of the junction does not line up with germline, which may come from a read error. The V gene is TRBV29-1, the J gene TRBJ2-7, with D unclear. Germline CDR1 and CDR2: SQVTM and ANQGSEA. The length of the CDR3 is 13 residues. CDR3 nucleotides: TGCAGCGTTGTTCATAGGGCTTCCTACGAGCAATACTTC. As protein: CSVVHRASYEQYF.

About this clonotype itself: The junction shows a germline mismatch at one end, possibly a read error. The chain has TRBV6-1 and TRBJ1-5, with 7 nucleotides matching TRBD1. Germline values: CDR1 MNHNS, CDR2 SASEGT. CDR3 length equals 15 residues. The CDR3: CASSEAGQQSQPRHF. The CDR3 DNA follows: TGTGCCAGCAGTGAGGCGGGACAGCAAAGTCAGCCCCGGCATTTT.

The chain employs TRBV19 and TRBJ2-7, with 8 bases aligning to TRBD1. CDR3 length equals 15 residues. V lost 6 bases and J lost 6; bases outside the gene matches: 13. CDR1 is LNHDA, CDR2 SQIVND, per germline (reference sequence). CDR3 residues: CASRRSGQGDLEQYF. The CDR3 region has the DNA TGTGCCAGTAGACGAAGCGGACAGGGCGATCTCGAGCAGTACTTC.

The V call is TRBV12-3 or TRBV12-4, the J call TRBJ2-7, with 11 bases that match TRBD1. The CDR3 consists of 15 residues. Unmatched junction bases numbered 6, after V lost 8 bases and J lost 0 bases. CDR3 residues: CASRRGTGGSYEQYF. CDR3 sequence (DNA): TGTGCCAGCCGTCGAGGGACAGGGGGCTCCTACGAGCAGTACTTC.

Remarks on this clonotype: At one boundary the junction diverges from the germline segment, which might be a read error. V usage is TRBV6-5 and J usage is TRBJ1-2, with TRBD1 identical over 8 bases. The CDR3 loop spans 16 amino acids. The germline V gene has CDR1 MNHEY and CDR2 SVGAGI. CDR3 coding DNA: TGTGCCAGCAGTTACGAGCAGGGGGCATTTGGCTATGACTACACCTTC. This encodes CASSYEQGAFGYDYTF.